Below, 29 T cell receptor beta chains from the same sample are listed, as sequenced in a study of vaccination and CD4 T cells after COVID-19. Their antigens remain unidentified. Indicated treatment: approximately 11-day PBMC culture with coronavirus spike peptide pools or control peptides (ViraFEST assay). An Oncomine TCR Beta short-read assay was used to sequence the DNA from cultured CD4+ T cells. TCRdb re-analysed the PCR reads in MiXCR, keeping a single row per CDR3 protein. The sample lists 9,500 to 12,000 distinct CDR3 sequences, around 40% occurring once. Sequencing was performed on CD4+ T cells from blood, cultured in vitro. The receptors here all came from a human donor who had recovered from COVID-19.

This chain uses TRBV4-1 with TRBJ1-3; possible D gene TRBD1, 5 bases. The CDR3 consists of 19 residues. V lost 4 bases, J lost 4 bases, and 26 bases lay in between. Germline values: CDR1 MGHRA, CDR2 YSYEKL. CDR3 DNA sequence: TGCGCCAGCAGCCCGACTAACCCTCGCGCCCAAGGGGCGGGAAACACCATATATTTT. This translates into CASSPTNPRAQGAGNTIYF.

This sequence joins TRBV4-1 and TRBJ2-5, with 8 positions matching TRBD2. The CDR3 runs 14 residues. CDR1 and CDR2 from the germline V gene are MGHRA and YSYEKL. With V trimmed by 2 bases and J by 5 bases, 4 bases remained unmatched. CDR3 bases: TGCGCCAGCAGCCAACCGGGGGGGCTGGAGACCCAGTACTTC. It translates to CASSQPGGLETQYF.

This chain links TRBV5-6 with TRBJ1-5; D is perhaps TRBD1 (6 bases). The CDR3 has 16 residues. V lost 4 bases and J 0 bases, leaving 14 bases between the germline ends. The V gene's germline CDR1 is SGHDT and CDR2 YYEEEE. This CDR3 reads CASSRWGQISNQPQHF. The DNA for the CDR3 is TGTGCCAGCAGCCGGTGGGGGCAAATTAGCAATCAGCCCCAGCATTTT.

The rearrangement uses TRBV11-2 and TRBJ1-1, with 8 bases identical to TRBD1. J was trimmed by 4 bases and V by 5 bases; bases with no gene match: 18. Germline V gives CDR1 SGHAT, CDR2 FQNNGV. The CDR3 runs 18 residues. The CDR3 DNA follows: TGTGCCAGCAGCATTCCCAGGGGGCGCTTAAGGGACGGCACTGAAGCTTTCTTT. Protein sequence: CASSIPRGRLRDGTEAFF.

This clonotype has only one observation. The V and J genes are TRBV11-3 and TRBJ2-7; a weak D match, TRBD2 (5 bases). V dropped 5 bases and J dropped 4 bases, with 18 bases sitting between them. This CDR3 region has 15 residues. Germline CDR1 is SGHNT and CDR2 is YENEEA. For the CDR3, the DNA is TGTGCCAGCAGCCCCGGGGTTGTCTCGTCGTACGAGCAGTACTTC. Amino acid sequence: CASSPGVVSSYEQYF.

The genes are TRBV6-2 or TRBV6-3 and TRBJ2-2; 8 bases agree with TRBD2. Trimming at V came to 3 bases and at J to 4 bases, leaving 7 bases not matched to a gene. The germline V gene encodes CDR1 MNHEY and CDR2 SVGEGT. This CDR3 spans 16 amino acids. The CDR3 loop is CASSYHAAGGTGELFF. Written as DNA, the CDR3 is TGTGCCAGCAGTTATCACGCGGCGGGGGGCACCGGGGAGCTGTTTTTT.

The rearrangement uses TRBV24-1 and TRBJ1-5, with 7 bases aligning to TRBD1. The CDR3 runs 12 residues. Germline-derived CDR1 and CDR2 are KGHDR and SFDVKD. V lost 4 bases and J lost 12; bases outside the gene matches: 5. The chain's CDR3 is CATSDLRGFQHF. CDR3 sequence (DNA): TGTGCCACCAGTGACCTCAGGGGGTTCCAGCATTTT.

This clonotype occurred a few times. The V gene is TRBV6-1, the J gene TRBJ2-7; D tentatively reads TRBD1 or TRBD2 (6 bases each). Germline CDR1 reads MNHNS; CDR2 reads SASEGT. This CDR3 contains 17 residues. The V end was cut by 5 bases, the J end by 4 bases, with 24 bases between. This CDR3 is CASSLTLGGGKLYEQYF. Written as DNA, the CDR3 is TGTGCCAGCAGTCTGACCTTAGGAGGGGGGAAACTTTACGAGCAGTACTTC.

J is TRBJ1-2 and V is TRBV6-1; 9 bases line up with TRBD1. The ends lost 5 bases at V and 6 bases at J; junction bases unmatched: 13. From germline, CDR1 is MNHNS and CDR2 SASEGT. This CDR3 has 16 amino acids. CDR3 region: CASSPEPGTGIDGYTF. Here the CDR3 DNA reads TGTGCCAGCAGTCCCGAACCGGGGACAGGGATTGATGGCTACACCTTC.

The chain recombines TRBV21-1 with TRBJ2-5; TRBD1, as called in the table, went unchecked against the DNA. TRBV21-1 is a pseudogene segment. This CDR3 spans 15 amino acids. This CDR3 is CASTKTGGFGETQYF. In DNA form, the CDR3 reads TGTGCCAGCACCAAGACAGGGGGCTTTGGCGAGACCCAGTACTTC.

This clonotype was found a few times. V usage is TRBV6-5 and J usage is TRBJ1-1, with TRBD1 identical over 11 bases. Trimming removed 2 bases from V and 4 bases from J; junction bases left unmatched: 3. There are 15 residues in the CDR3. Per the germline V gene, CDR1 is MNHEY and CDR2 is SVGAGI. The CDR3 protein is CASSYAGTGGTEAFF. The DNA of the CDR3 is TGTGCCAGCAGTTACGCCGGGACAGGGGGCACTGAAGCTTTCTTT.

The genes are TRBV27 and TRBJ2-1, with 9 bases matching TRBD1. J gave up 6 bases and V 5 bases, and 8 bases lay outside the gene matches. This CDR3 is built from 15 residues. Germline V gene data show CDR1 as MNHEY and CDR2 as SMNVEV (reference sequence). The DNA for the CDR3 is TGTGCCAGCAGTCCTCGGGACAGGGCGAGCAATGAGCAGTTCTTC. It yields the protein CASSPRDRASNEQFF.

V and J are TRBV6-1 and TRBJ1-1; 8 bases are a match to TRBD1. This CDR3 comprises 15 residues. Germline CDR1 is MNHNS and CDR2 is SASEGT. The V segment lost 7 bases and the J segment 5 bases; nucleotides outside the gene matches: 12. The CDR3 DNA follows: TGTGCCAGCATCCCCAGGACAGGGTTTAATACTGAAGCTTTCTTT. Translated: CASIPRTGFNTEAFF.

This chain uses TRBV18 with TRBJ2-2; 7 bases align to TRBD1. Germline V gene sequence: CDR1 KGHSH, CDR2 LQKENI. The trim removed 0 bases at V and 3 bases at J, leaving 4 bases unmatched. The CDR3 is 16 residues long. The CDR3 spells CASSPPEGAHTGELFF. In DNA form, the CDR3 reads TGTGCCAGCTCACCACCAGAGGGGGCGCACACCGGGGAGCTGTTTTTT.

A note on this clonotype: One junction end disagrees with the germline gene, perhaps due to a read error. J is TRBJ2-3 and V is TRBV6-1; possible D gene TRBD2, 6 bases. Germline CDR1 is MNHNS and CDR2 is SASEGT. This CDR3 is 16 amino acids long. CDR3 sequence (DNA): TGTGCCAGCAGCGAAGGGGCTAGCGCCATCACAGATACGCAGTATTTT. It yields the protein CASSEGASAITDTQYF.

The CDR3 spells CASSETSGGPEDTQYF. The CDR3, as DNA: TGCGCCAGCAGTGAGACTAGCGGGGGGCCAGAAGATACGCAGTATTTT. The genes are TRBV10-1 and TRBJ2-3; TRBD2 matches 12 bases. Germline CDR1 is WNHNN and CDR2 is SYGVQD (reference sequence). The trim removed 2 bases at V and 5 bases at J, leaving 5 bases unmatched. CDR3 size: 16 residues.

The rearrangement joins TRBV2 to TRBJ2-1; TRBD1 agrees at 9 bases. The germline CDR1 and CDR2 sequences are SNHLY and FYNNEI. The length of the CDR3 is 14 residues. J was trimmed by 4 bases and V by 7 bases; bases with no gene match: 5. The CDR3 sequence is CASIAGTGYNEQFF. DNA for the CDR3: TGTGCCAGCATCGCCGGGACAGGGTACAATGAGCAGTTCTTC.

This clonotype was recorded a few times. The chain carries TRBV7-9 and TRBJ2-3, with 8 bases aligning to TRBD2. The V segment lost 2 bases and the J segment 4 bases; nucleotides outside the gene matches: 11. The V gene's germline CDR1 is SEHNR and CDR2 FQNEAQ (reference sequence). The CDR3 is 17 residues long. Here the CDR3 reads CASSLLSGRGDADTQYF. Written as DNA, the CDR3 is TGTGCCAGCAGCTTATTATCTGGGCGGGGGGATGCAGATACGCAGTATTTT.

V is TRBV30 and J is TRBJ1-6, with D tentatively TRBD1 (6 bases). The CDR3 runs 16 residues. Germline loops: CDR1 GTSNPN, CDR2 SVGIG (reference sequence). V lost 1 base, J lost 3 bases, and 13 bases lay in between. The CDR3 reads CAWSGAGAFYNSPLHF. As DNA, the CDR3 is TGTGCCTGGAGTGGAGCAGGGGCCTTCTATAATTCACCCCTCCACTTT. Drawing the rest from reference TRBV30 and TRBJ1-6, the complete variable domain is SQTIHQWPATLVQPVGSPLSLECTVEGTSNPNLYWYRQAAGRGLQLLFYSVGIGQISSEVPQNLSASRPQDRQFILSSKKLLLSDSGFYLCAWSGAGAFYNSPLHFGNGTRLTVT.

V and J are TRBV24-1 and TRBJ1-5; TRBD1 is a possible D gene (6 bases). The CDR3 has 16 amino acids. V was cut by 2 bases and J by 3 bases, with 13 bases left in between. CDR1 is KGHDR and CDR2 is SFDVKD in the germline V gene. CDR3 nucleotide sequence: TGTGCCACCAGTGATTCGCGGACAGCGGACAATCAGCCCCAGCATTTT. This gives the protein CATSDSRTADNQPQHF.

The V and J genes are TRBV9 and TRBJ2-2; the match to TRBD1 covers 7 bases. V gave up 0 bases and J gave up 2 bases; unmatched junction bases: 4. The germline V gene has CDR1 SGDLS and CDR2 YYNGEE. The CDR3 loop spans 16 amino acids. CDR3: CASSVEGTVNTGELFF. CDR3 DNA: TGTGCCAGCAGCGTAGAGGGGACAGTCAACACCGGGGAGCTGTTTTTT.

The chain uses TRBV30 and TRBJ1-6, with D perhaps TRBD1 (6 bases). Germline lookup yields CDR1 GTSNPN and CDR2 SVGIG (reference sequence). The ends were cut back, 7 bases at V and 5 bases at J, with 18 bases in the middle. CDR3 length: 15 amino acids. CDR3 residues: CASQQGQYDNSPLHF. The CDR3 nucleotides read TGTGCCTCTCAACAGGGACAATATGATAATTCACCCCTCCACTTT.

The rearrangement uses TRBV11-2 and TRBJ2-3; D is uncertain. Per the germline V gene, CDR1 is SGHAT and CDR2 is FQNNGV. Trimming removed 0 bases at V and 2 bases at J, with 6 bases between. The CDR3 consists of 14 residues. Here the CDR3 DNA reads TGTGCCAGCAGCTTAGACTTATCCACAGATACGCAGTATTTT. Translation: CASSLDLSTDTQYF.

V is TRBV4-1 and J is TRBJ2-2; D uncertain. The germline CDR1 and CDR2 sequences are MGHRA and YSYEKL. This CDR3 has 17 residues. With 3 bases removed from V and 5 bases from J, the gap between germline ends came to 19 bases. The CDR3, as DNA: TGCGCCAGCAGCCAGCTGGATATGGGCTTCCTTACCGGGGAGCTGTTTTTT. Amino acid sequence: CASSQLDMGFLTGELFF.

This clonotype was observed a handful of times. CDR3 nucleotide sequence: TGTGCCATCAGTGACATGCGGAACACTGAAGCTTTCTTT. Its translation is CAISDMRNTEAFF. V is TRBV10-3 and J is TRBJ1-1; D not resolved. Deletions cut 3 bases from V and 1 base from J, with 6 bases between. Germline V gene sequence: CDR1 ENHRY, CDR2 SYGVKD. This CDR3 has 13 amino acids.

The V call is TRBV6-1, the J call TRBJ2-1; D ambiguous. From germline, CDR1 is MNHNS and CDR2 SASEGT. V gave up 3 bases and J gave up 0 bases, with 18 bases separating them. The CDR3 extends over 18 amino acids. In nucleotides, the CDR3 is TGTGCCAGCAGTGAGTATCGGGTGGTTGGTAGCTCCTACAATGAGCAGTTCTTC. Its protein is CASSEYRVVGSSYNEQFF.

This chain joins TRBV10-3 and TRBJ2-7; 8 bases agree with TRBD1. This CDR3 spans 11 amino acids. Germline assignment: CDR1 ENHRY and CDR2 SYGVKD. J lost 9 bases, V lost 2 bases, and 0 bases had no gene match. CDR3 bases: TGTGCCATCAGTGAGGACAGGGGGCAGTACTTC. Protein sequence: CAISEDRGQYF.

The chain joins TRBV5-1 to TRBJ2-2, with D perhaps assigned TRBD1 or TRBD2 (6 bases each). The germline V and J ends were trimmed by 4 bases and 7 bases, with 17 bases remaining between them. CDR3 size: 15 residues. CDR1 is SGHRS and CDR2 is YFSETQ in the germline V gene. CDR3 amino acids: CASSPSLGGGGELFF. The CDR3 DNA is TGCGCCAGCAGCCCTTCTCTGGGGGGCGGCGGGGAGCTGTTTTTT.

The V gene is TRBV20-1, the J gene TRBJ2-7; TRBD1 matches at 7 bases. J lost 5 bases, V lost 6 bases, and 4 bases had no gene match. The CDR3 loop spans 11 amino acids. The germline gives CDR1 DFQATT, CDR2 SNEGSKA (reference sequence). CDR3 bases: TGCAGTGCAGACAGGGCTCACGAGCAGTACTTC. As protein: CSADRAHEQYF.